Listed here is a single TCR beta chain. Its target is not known. This sample was taken from a study of T cells in Graves' hyperthyroidism and ophthalmopathy. Study findings and constraints: With a median lead of about 6.9 months before onset, the model predicted ophthalmopathy. Most thyroid clonotypes with frequency above 0.001 were detected in blood.

This CDR3 comprises 15 residues. The germline V gene encodes CDR1 SGDLS and CDR2 YYNGEE. Losses at the gene ends were 3 bases for V and 8 bases for J; bases not matched to a gene: 11. Authors of the study amplified TCR beta CDR3 regions from RNA transcripts. The primer set for the first-round RT-PCR of the TCR CDR3 was HTBI. TCRdb reprocessed the multiplex PCR reads with MiXCR, giving one entry per CDR3 protein. Counted here are hundreds of thousands of distinct CDR3 sequences, 24% occurring once; the ten biggest clones make up approximately 10%. Source material: blood. The clonotype comes from a woman aged 25 to 45 with Graves' ophthalmopathy. V and J are TRBV9 and TRBJ1-2, with 9 bases identical to TRBD1. The CDR3 coding sequence is TGTGCCAGCAGCGCGTCGACAGGGGGAAGTGAAGGCTACACCTTC. It specifies CASSASTGGSEGYTF. Full variable domain (remainder filled in from reference TRBV9 and TRBJ1-2): DSGVTQTPKHLITATGQRVTLRCSPRSGDLSVYWYQQSLDQGLQFLIQYYNGEERAKGNILERFSAQQFPDLHSELNLSSLELGDSALYFCASSASTGGSEGYTFGSGTRLTVV.